These T cell receptor beta chains were read from a single sample in a study of blood T cell repertoires in COVID-19. The method was immunoSEQ multiplex PCR; TCRdb's version includes in-frame clones alone and lacks a portion of them. The repertoire holds about 250,000 clones, with about 82% as singletons. Material: PBMCs or T cells enriched from blood (not recorded which). Receptors originate from a woman aged 45-60 years with acute COVID-19. Each CDR3 is given with its conserved first and last residue. The D gene is left open where the match is weak. Size tells how often a clone was seen (once, few, many) or the class of an expanded clone, and some rows leave it out.

v_gene	d_gene	j_gene	abundance	CDR3aa	CDR3nt
TRBV3-1/TRBV3-2	TRBD2	TRBJ2-1	NA	CASSRTSGVNEQFF	TGTGCCAGCAGCCGTACTAGCGGGGTCAATGAGCAGTTCTTC
TRBV10-2	NA	TRBJ1-1	NA	CASRERQVTNTEAFF	TGCGCCAGCAGAGAGAGGCAGGTAACGAACACTGAAGCTTTCTTT
TRBV11-3	TRBD1	TRBJ1-6	NA	CASSLTGGGGSPLHF	TGTGCCAGCAGCTTGACAGGGGGCGGAGGTTCACCCCTCCACTTT
TRBV19	NA	TRBJ2-3	NA	CASSNVGTRVVRTDTQYF	TGTGCCAGTAGTAACGTTGGTACCAGGGTAGTGAGGACAGATACGCAGTATTTT
TRBV5-6	NA	TRBJ1-4	NA	CASSLQVVINEKLFF	TGTGCCAGCAGTTTGCAGGTTGTTATTAATGAAAAACTGTTTTTT
TRBV9	TRBD1	TRBJ1-2	NA	CASSVGDSLLYGYTF	TGTGCCAGCAGCGTAGGGGACAGTCTTCTCTATGGCTACACCTTC
TRBV25-1	TRBD1	TRBJ1-4	few	CASTRTGTTNEKLFF	TGTGCCAGCACCAGGACAGGGACGACTAATGAAAAACTGTTTTTT
TRBV10-3	NA	TRBJ1-3	NA	CAISLTSGSSGNTIYF	TGTGCCATCAGCCTGACCTCCGGGAGCTCTGGAAACACCATATATTTT
TRBV3-1/TRBV3-2	TRBD1	TRBJ2-5	NA	CASSQDRQGGETQYF	TGTGCCAGCAGCCAAGATCGACAGGGTGGAGAGACCCAGTACTTC
TRBV9	TRBD1	TRBJ2-5	NA	CASSVGTGLSVETQYF	TGTGCCAGCAGCGTAGGGACAGGGTTATCGGTGGAGACCCAGTACTTC
TRBV18	NA	TRBJ1-2	few	CASSPPIQGQGYTF	TGTGCCAGCTCACCACCTATCCAGGGGCAAGGCTACACCTTC
TRBV5-4	NA	TRBJ1-6	once	CASSLMADNSPLHF	TGTGCCAGCAGCTTGATGGCAGATAATTCACCCCTCCACTTT
TRBV12-5	TRBD1	TRBJ1-2	NA	CASALGQEYGYTF	TGTGCTAGTGCCCTGGGACAGGAATATGGCTACACCTTC
TRBV2	TRBD1	TRBJ1-1	NA	CASRGDRDRNINTEAFF	TGTGCCAGCAGGGGGGACCGGGACAGGAATATTAACACTGAAGCTTTCTTT
TRBV9	TRBD1	TRBJ1-4	NA	CASSVGTVGEKLFF	TGTGCCAGCAGCGTCGGGACAGTAGGGGAAAAACTGTTTTTT
TRBV2	NA	TRBJ1-1	NA	CASSEASGLPLLAFF	TGTGCCAGCAGTGAAGCCTCAGGACTACCTTTATTAGCTTTCTTT
TRBV6-5	TRBD1	TRBJ1-2	NA	CASSYSTQGARDGYTF	TGTGCCAGCAGTTACTCGACCCAGGGGGCGCGGGATGGCTACACCTTC
TRBV6-5	TRBD2	TRBJ2-4	NA	CATSGVLAKNIQYF	TGTGCCACCAGCGGGGTGCTAGCCAAAAACATTCAGTACTTC
TRBV2	NA	TRBJ1-1	NA	CASKRSLNTEAFF	TGTGCCAGCAAACGGTCACTGAACACTGAAGCTTTCTTT
TRBV7-6	NA	TRBJ1-4	NA	CASSLGLSNEKLFF	TGTGCCAGCAGCTTAGGACTGAGTAATGAAAAACTGTTTTTT
TRBV29-1	NA	TRBJ2-1	NA	CSVGGTPYNEQFF	TGCAGCGTGGGGGGGACACCTTACAATGAGCAGTTCTTC
TRBV4-3	TRBD1	TRBJ2-7	NA	CASSPYGQGLSEQYF	TGCGCCAGCAGCCCTTATGGACAGGGGTTAAGCGAGCAGTACTTC
TRBV19	NA	TRBJ1-2	NA	CASSVAREGYTF	TGTGCCAGTAGTGTCGCCAGGGAAGGCTACACCTTC
TRBV4-3	TRBD1	TRBJ1-6	NA	CASSPGTGTSPLHF	TGCGCCAGCAGCCCCGGGACAGGGACTTCACCCCTCCACTTT
TRBV7-2	NA	TRBJ1-4	NA	CASSFSGSSTNEKLFF	TGTGCCAGCAGCTTCTCGGGGAGCTCAACTAATGAAAAACTGTTTTTT
TRBV7-2	NA	TRBJ1-4	NA	CASSLAGQGIEKLFF	TGTGCCAGCAGCTTAGCCGGTCAGGGGATTGAAAAACTGTTTTTT
TRBV7-2	TRBD1	TRBJ2-7	few	CASSLLPGQGTYEQYF	TGTGCCAGCAGTTTGCTCCCGGGACAGGGGACCTACGAGCAGTACTTC
TRBV3-1/TRBV3-2	NA	TRBJ1-1	NA	CASSQQEVNTEAFF	TGTGCCAGCAGCCAACAGGAAGTGAACACTGAAGCTTTCTTT
TRBV18	TRBD2	TRBJ2-1	NA	CASSPLSGGGNEQFF	TGTGCCAGCTCACCGCTTAGCGGGGGAGGGAATGAGCAGTTCTTC
TRBV7-6	NA	TRBJ2-5	NA	CASSLYDGSGDQYF	TGTGCCAGCAGCTTATATGACGGCTCGGGGGACCAGTACTTC
TRBV29-1	NA	TRBJ2-1	NA	CSVPDRLTNEQFF	TGCAGCGTCCCCGACAGGCTGACCAATGAGCAGTTCTTC
TRBV30	TRBD1	TRBJ2-5	NA	CAWGVDRDLYQETQYF	TGTGCCTGGGGGGTGGACAGGGACCTCTACCAAGAGACCCAGTACTTC
TRBV15	TRBD1	TRBJ2-7	NA	CATSKGGYSYEQYF	TGTGCCACCAGCAAAGGGGGCTACTCCTACGAGCAGTACTTC
TRBV27	NA	TRBJ1-5	few	CASSLAGYQPQHF	TGTGCCAGCAGTTTAGCAGGGTATCAGCCCCAGCATTTT
TRBV14	NA	TRBJ1-4	few	CASSRGLNEKLFF	TGTGCCAGCAGCCGCGGACTTAATGAAAAACTGTTTTTT
TRBV3-1/TRBV3-2	NA	TRBJ2-2	NA	CASSQGRDGELFF	TGTGCCAGCAGCCAAGGGAGGGACGGGGAGCTGTTTTTT
TRBV6-5	TRBD1	TRBJ1-6	NA	CASSYVVTGDSPLHF	TGTGCCAGCAGTTACGTCGTCACAGGGGATTCACCCCTCCACTTT
TRBV9	NA	TRBJ1-1	NA	CASSVAVGGAPEAFF	TGTGCCAGCAGCGTAGCGGTAGGAGGGGCCCCTGAAGCTTTCTTT
TRBV11-3	TRBD2	TRBJ2-1	NA	CASSLVTSGVYNEQFF	TGTGCCAGCAGCTTAGTGACTAGCGGGGTCTACAATGAGCAGTTCTTC
TRBV11-2	TRBD2	TRBJ2-2	NA	CASSLAGGPGELFF	TGTGCCAGCAGCTTGGCGGGGGGGCCCGGGGAGCTGTTTTTT
TRBV7-2	NA	TRBJ2-7	NA	CASSFSGYEQYF	TGTGCCAGCAGCTTTTCCGGCTACGAGCAGTACTTC
TRBV5-5	NA	TRBJ1-1	NA	CASSFGEDTEAFF	TGTGCCAGCAGTTTCGGGGAGGACACTGAAGCTTTCTTT
TRBV12-3/TRBV12-4	NA	TRBJ1-2	NA	CASSPGGHYGYTF	TGTGCCAGCAGTCCCGGGGGACACTATGGCTACACCTTC